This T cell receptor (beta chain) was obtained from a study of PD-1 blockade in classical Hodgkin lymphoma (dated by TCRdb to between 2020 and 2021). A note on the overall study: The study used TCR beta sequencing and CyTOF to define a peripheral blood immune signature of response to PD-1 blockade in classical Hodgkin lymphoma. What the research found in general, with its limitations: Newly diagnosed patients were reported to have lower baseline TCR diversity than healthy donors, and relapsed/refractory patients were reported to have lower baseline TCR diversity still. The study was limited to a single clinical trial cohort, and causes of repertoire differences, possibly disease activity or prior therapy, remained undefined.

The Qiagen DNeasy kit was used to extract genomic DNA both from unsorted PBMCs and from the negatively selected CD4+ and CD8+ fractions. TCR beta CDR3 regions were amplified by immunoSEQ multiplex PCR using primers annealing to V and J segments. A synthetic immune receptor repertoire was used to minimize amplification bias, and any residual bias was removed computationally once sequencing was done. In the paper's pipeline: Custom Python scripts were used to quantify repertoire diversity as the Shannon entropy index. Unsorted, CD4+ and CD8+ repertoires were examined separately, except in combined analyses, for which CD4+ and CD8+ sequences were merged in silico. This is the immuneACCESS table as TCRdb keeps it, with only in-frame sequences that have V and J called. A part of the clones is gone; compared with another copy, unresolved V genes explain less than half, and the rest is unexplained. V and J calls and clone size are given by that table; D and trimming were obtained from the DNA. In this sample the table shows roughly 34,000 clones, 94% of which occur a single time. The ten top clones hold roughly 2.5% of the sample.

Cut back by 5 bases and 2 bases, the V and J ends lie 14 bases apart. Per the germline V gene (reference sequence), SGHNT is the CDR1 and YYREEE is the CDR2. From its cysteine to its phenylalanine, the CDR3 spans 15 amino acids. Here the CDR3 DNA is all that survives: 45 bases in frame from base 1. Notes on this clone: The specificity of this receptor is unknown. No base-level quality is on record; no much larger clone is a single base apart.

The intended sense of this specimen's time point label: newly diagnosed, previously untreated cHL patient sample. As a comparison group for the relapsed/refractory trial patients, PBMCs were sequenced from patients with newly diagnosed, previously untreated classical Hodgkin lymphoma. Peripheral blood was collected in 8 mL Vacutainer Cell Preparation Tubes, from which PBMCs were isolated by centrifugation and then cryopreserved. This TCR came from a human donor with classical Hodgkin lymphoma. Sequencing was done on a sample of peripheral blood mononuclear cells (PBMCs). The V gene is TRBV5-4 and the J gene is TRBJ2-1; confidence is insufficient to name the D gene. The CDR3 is CASSSLDSAYNEQFF. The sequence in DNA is TGTGCCAGCAGTTCCCTAGACTCGGCCTACAATGAGCAGTTCTTC.